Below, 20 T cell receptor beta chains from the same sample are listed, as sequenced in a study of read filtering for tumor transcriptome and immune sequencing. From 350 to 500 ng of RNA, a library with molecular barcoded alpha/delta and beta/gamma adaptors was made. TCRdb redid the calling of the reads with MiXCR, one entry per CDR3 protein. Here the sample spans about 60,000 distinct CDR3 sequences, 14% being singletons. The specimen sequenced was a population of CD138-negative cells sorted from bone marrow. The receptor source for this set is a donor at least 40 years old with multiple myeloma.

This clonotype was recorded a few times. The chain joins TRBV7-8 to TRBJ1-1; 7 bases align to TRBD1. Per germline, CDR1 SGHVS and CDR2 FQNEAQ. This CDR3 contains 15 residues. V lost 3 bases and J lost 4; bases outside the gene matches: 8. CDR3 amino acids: CASSFLAGGSTEAFF. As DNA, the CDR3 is TGTGCCAGCAGCTTCTTAGCAGGGGGGAGCACTGAAGCTTTCTTT. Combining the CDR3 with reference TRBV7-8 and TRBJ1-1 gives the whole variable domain GAGVSQSPRYKVAKRGQDVALRCDPISGHVSLFWYQQALGQGPEFLTYFQNEAQLDKSGLPSDRFFAERPEGSVSTLKIQRTQQEDSAVYLCASSFLAGGSTEAFFGQGTRLTVV.

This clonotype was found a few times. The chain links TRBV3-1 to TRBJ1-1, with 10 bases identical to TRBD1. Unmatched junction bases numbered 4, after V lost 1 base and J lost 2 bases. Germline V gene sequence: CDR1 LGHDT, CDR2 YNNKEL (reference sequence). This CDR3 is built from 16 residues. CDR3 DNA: TGTGCCAGCAGCCAAGGTGGACAGGGGGAAAACACTGAAGCTTTCTTT. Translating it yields CASSQGGQGENTEAFF.

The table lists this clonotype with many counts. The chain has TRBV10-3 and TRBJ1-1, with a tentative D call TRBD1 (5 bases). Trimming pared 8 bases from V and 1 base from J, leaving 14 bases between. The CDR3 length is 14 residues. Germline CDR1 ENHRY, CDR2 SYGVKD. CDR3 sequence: CAIQRSQGNTEAFF. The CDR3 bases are TGTGCCATCCAGCGGAGTCAGGGGAACACTGAAGCTTTCTTT.

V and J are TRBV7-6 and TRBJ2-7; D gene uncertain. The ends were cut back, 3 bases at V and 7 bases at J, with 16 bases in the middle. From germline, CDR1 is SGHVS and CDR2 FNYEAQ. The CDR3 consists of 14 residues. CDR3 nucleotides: TGTGCCAGCAGCTTCGGAGCTACCGGTGGGGAGCAGTACTTC. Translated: CASSFGATGGEQYF.

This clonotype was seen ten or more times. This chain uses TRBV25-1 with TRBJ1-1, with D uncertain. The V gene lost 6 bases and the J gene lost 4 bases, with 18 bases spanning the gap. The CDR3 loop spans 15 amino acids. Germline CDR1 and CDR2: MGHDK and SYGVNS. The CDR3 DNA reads TGTGCCAGCAGCCCCCGTCGGCTTGAGGGCACTGAAGCTTTCTTT. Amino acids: CASSPRRLEGTEAFF.

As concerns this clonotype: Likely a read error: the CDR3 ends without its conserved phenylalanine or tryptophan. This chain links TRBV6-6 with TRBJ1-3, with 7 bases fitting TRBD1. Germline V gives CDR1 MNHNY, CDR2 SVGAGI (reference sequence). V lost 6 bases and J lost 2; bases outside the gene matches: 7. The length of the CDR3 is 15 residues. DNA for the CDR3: TGTGCCAGCAGCCCGACAGGGATAACTGGAAACACCATATATTCT. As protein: CASSPTGITGNTIYS.

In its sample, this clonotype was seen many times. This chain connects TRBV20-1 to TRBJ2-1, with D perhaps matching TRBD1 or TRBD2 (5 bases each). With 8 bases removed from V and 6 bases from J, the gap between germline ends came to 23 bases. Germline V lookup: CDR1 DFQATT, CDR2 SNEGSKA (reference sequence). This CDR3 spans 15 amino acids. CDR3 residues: CSPSALTGTGNEQFF. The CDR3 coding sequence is TGCAGTCCTTCAGCCCTTACGGGAACAGGCAATGAGCAGTTCTTC.

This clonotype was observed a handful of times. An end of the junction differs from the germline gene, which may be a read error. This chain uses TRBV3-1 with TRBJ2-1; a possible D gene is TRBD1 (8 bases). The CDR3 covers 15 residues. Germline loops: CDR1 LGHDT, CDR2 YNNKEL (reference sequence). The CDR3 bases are TGTGCCAGCAGCCAAGTCCTGGACAGGGAGGGTGAGCAGCTCTTC. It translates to CASSQVLDREGEQLF.

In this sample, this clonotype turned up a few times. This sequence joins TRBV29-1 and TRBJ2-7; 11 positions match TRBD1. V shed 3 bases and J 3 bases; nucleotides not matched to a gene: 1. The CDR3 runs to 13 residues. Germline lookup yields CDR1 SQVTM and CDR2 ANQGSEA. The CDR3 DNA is TGCAGCGTTGATGGGACAGGGGGCTACGAGCAGTACTTC. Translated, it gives CSVDGTGGYEQYF.

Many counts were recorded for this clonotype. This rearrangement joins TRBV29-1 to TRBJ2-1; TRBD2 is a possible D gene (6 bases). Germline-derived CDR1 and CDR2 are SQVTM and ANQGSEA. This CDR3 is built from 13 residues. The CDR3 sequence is CSGDGSSYNEQFF. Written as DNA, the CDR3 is TGCAGTGGCGACGGGAGCTCCTACAATGAGCAGTTCTTC.

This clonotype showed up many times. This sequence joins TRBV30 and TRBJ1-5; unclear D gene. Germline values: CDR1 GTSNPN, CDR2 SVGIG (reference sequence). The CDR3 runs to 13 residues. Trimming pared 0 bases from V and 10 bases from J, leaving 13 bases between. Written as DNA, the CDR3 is TGTGCCTGGAGTGTATCCGAGCTAAATCCCCAGCATTTT. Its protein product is CAWSVSELNPQHF. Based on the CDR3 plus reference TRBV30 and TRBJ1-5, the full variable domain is SQTIHQWPATLVQPVGSPLSLECTVEGTSNPNLYWYRQAAGRGLQLLFYSVGIGQISSEVPQNLSASRPQDRQFILSSKKLLLSDSGFYLCAWSVSELNPQHFGDGTRLSIL.

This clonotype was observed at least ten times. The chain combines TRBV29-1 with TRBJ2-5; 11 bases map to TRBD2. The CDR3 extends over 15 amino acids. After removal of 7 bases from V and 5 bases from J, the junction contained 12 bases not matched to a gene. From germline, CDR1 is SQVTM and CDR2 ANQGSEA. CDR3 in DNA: TGCAGCGCCTTTGGGCTAGCGGGAGGTGGGGAGACCCAGTACTTC. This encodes CSAFGLAGGGETQYF.

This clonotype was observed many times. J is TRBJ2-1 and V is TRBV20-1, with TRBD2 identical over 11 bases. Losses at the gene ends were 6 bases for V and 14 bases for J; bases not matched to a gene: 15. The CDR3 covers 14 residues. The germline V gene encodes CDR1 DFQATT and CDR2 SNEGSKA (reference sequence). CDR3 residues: CSARGGLAGFGEFF. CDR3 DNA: TGCAGTGCCAGGGGAGGACTAGCGGGTTTTGGGGAGTTCTTC.

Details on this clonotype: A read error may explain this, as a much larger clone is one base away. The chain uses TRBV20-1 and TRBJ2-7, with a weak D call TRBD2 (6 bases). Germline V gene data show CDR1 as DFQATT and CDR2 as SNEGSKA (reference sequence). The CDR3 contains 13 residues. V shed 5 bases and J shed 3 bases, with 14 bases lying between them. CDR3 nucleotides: TGCAGTGCTCCTCGGAGGGGCGTCTACGAGCAGTACTTC. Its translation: CSAPRRGVYEQYF.

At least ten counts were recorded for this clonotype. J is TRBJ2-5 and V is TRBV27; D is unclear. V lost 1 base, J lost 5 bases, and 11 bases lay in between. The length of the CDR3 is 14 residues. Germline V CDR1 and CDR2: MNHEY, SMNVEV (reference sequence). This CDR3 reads CASSLLRTRETQYF. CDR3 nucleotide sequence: TGTGCCAGCAGTTTATTGCGAACCCGGGAGACCCAGTACTTC.

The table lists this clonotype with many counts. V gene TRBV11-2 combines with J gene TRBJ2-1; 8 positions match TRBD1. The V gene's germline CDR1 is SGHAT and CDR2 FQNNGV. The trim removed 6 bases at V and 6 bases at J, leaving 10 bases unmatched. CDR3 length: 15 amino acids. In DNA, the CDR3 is TGTGCCAGCAGATCAGGGGACAGGATGACCAATGAGCAGTTCTTC. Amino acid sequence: CASRSGDRMTNEQFF.

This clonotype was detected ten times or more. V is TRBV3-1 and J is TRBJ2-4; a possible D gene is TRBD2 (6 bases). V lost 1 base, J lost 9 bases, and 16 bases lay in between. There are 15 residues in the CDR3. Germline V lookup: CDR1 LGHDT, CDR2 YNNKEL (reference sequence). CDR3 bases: TGTGCCAGCAGCCAAGGGCATCTAGCGCTGGGCATTCAGTACTTC. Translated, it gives CASSQGHLALGIQYF.

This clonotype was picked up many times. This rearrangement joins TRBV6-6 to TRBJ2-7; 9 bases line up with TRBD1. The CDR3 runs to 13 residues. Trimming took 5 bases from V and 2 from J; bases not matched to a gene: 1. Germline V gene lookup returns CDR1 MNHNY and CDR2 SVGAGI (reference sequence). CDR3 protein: CASSRDRAYEQYF. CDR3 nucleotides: TGTGCCAGCAGTCGGGACAGGGCCTACGAGCAGTACTTC.

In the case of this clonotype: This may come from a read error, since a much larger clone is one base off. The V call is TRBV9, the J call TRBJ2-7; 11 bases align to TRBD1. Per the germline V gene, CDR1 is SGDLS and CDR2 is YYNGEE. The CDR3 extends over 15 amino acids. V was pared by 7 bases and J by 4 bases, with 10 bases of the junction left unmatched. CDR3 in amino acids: CASGTWDRGAYEQYF. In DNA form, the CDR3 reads TGTGCCAGCGGCACCTGGGACAGGGGGGCGTACGAGCAGTACTTC. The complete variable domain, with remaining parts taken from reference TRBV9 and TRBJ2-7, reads DSGVTQTPKHLITATGQRVTLRCSPRSGDLSVYWYQQSLDQGLQFLIQYYNGEERAKGNILERFSAQQFPDLHSELNLSSLELGDSALYFCASGTWDRGAYEQYFGPGTRLTVT.

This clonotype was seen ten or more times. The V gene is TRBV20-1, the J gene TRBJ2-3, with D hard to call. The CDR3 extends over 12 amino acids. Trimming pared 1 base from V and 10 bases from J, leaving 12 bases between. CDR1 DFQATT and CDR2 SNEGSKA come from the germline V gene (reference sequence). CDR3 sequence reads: CSARAFLPAQYF. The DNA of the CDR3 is TGCAGTGCTAGAGCTTTTCTCCCCGCGCAGTATTTT.